The sequence of this T cell receptor beta chain was determined in a study of beta chain features in type 1 diabetes. Points from the study as a whole: There was a moderate but significant shortening of TCRB CDR3s in all four CD4+ subsets of Type 1 diabetes patients.

Concerning this clone: Its antigen is currently unknown.

Expressed TCRB transcripts were sequenced after all isolated RNA was converted to cDNA. TCRdb's table, derived via immunoSEQ multiplex PCR, lists solely in-frame clones and lacks some. The sample holds 130,000 to 150,000 clones; 13% are singletons and the top ten take roughly 1.4%. Trimming took 6 bases from V and 0 from J, leaving 12 bases between them. The CDR3 length is 14 residues. Germline values: CDR1 MNHEY, CDR2 SMNVEV (reference sequence). This chain uses TRBV27 with TRBJ2-7; D is perhaps TRBD2 (6 bases). The TCR sequence derives from a man aged 18 to 35 with type 1 diabetes. The sample comprised central memory CD4+ T cells from blood. For the CDR3, the DNA is TGTGCCAGCAGGGGGACTGTGAGCTCCTACGAGCAGTACTTC. Amino acids: CASRGTVSSYEQYF.